This entry lists 17 T cell receptor beta chains sequenced from one sample in a study of spatial heterogeneity in lung cancer. Time point described: sample taken at primary tumor resection. Researchers sequenced whole RNA taken from tumor, nontumor lung or frozen PBMC without sorting. TCRdb fed the 5' RACE reads into MiXCR, producing one record per CDR3 protein. The table includes around 41,000 distinct CDR3 sequences, 6% to 7.5% detected once. Sample: PBMCs, taken at surgery. The receptors here all came from a female donor with early-stage non-small cell lung cancer.

The rearrangement uses TRBV6-2 or TRBV6-3 and TRBJ2-1; D not resolved. Trimming shortened V by 0 bases and J by 6 bases, and 0 bases separated the two germline ends. Germline V gene lookup returns CDR1 MNHEY and CDR2 SVGEGT. The CDR3 loop spans 11 amino acids. The CDR3 DNA reads as TGTGCCAGCAGTTACTCCAATGAGCAGTTCTTC. Protein product: CASSYSNEQFF.

This clonotype was recorded at least ten times. This chain connects TRBV6-5 to TRBJ1-6, with 7 bases that match TRBD1. Germline CDR1 reads MNHEY; CDR2 reads SVGAGI. This CDR3 is built from 16 residues. Trimming cost V 6 bases and J 8 bases; bases outside gene matches: 13. As DNA, the CDR3 is TGTGCCAGCAGACCCCCGACAGGGTTCGCAGATTCACCCCTCCACTTT. Its translation: CASRPPTGFADSPLHF.

Many counts were recorded for this clonotype. This chain links TRBV12-3 or TRBV12-4 with TRBJ2-7; 7 bases agree with TRBD1. The CDR3 has 14 residues. V shed 7 bases, J shed 6 bases, and the junction held 12 bases outside the gene matches. CDR3 amino acids: CASKIADRDVEQYF. CDR3 sequence (DNA): TGTGCCAGCAAAATAGCAGACAGGGACGTCGAGCAGTACTTC.

The rearrangement links TRBV4-1 to TRBJ2-1, with D perhaps matching TRBD1 (6 bases). The CDR3 is made up of 15 amino acids. Germline CDR1 MGHRA, CDR2 YSYEKL. The V and J ends lost 1 base and 1 base respectively, with 8 bases between them. The CDR3 nucleotides read TGCGCCAGCAGCCAAGTGGGGACATCCTACAATGAGCAGTTCTTC. The encoded protein is CASSQVGTSYNEQFF.

This clonotype was detected ten times or more. The chain links TRBV6-5 to TRBJ2-3; 8 nucleotides align to TRBD2. V gave up 0 bases and J gave up 5 bases; unmatched junction bases: 1. The CDR3 is 14 residues long. The V gene's germline CDR1 is MNHEY and CDR2 SVGAGI. The chain's CDR3 is CASSYSSGRDTQYF. As DNA, the CDR3 is TGTGCCAGCAGTTACTCCAGCGGGAGAGATACGCAGTATTTT.

This clonotype was detected only a few times. This chain joins TRBV7-3 and TRBJ2-1, with 9 positions matching TRBD2. V was pared by 4 bases and J by 6 bases, with 10 bases of the junction left unmatched. The CDR3 loop spans 16 amino acids. Germline lookup yields CDR1 SGHTA and CDR2 FQGTGA. This CDR3 reads CASSSSGSGGPNEQFF. The CDR3 nucleotides are TGTGCCAGCAGCTCCTCGGGGAGCGGGGGGCCCAATGAGCAGTTCTTC.

Concerning this clonotype itself: The junction departs from the called germline gene at one end, perhaps through a read error. The rearrangement uses TRBV12-3 or TRBV12-4 and TRBJ2-3; 8 bases match TRBD2. The length of the CDR3 is 15 residues. Here the CDR3 reads CATSQRGRTGDTQYF. CDR3 coding DNA: TGTGCCACCAGTCAGCGGGGGCGAACGGGTGATACGCAGTATTTT.

In this sample, this clonotype turned up a few times. The chain uses TRBV29-1 and TRBJ2-7; a possible D gene is TRBD1 (6 bases). Germline loops: CDR1 SQVTM, CDR2 ANQGSEA. The CDR3 covers 12 residues. The V end lost 7 bases, the J end lost 5 bases, and 15 bases lay between the germline ends. The CDR3 protein is CSGQDSSDEQYF. The DNA for the CDR3 is TGCAGCGGGCAGGACAGTTCTGACGAGCAGTACTTC.

This chain uses TRBV20-1 with TRBJ2-7, with 12 positions matching TRBD2. The CDR3 runs 19 residues. Germline assignment: CDR1 DFQATT and CDR2 SNEGSKA (reference sequence). V was clipped by 3 bases and J by 2 bases; unmatched bases: 17. The CDR3 DNA reads as TGCAGTGCTAGTCACCAAGGGCTAGCGGGGGGGCCGTGGACCTACGAGCAGTACTTC. Translating gives CSASHQGLAGGPWTYEQYF.

The chain is built from TRBV5-1 and TRBJ2-6, with unresolved D. The CDR3 is made up of 15 amino acids. Looked up from germline, CDR1 is SGHRS and CDR2 is YFSETQ. The germline V and J ends were trimmed by 3 bases and 0 bases, with 7 bases remaining between them. The CDR3 DNA reads as TGCGCCAGCAGCTGGGGTCCCTCTGGGGCCAACGTCCTGACTTTC. Residues: CASSWGPSGANVLTF. Full variable domain (outside the CDR3, taken from reference TRBV5-1 and TRBJ2-6): KAGVTQTPRYLIKTRGQQVTLSCSPISGHRSVSWYQQTPGQGLQFLFEYFSETQRNKGNFPGRFSGRQFSNSRSEMNVSTLELGDSALYLCASSWGPSGANVLTFGAGSRLTVL.

This clonotype has at least ten counts. The CDR3 nucleotides are TGTGCCAGCAGGGGGAGATCTGGGGCCAACGTCCTGACTTTC. This sequence encodes CASRGRSGANVLTF. The V call is TRBV28, the J call TRBJ2-6, with D perhaps TRBD2 (5 bases). Deletions cut 6 bases from V and 1 base from J, with 7 bases between. Germline CDR1 and CDR2: MDHEN and SYDVKM. The CDR3 consists of 14 residues. The full variable domain, completed using reference TRBV28 and TRBJ2-6, is DVKVTQSSRYLVKRTGEKVFLECVQDMDHENMFWYRQDPGLGLRLIYFSYDVKMKEKGDIPEGYSVSREKKERFSLILESASTNQTSMYLCASRGRSGANVLTFGAGSRLTVL.

The rearrangement links TRBV13 to TRBJ2-5; D is uncertain. Germline CDR1 reads PRHDT; CDR2 reads FYEKMQ (reference sequence). Trimming took off 0 bases at V and 0 bases at J, with 2 bases between the two ends. The CDR3 is made up of 13 amino acids. Here the CDR3 DNA reads TGTGCCAGCAGCTTAGGCCACCAAGAGACCCAGTACTTC. Its protein is CASSLGHQETQYF. Combining the CDR3 with reference TRBV13 and TRBJ2-5 gives the whole variable domain AAGVIQSPRHLIKEKRETATLKCYPIPRHDTVYWYQQGPGQDPQFLISFYEKMQSDKGSIPDRFSAQQFSDYHSELNMSSLELGDSALYFCASSLGHQETQYFGPGTRLLVL.

The genes are TRBV7-2 and TRBJ1-2; 7 nucleotides line up with TRBD1. Per the germline V gene, CDR1 is SGHTA and CDR2 is FQGNSA. The J segment lost 8 bases and the V segment lost 0 bases, leaving 6 bases of the junction unmatched. The CDR3 extends over 14 amino acids. This CDR3 is CASSLAETGWGYTF. The CDR3 coding sequence is TGTGCCAGCAGCTTAGCAGAGACAGGGTGGGGCTACACCTTC.

This clonotype was found a few times. The chain combines TRBV20-1 with TRBJ2-7, with D tentatively TRBD1 (5 bases). Between the trimmed V and J ends, which lost 0 bases and 7 bases, there was a span of 13 bases. This CDR3 comprises 13 residues. Germline loops: CDR1 DFQATT, CDR2 SNEGSKA (reference sequence). The CDR3 spells CSARDLVTAEQYF. Written as DNA, the CDR3 is TGCAGTGCTAGAGATCTCGTGACAGCAGAGCAGTACTTC.

V and J are TRBV6-2 or TRBV6-3 and TRBJ1-4; D possibly corresponds to TRBD1 (5 bases). V was pared by 2 bases and J by 2 bases, with 15 bases between. The CDR3 totals 17 residues. Germline V CDR1 and CDR2: MNHEY, SVGEGT. The CDR3 nucleotides read TGTGCCAGCAGTTACGATCGGAGGGGCATGACTAATGAAAAACTGTTTTTT. The encoded protein is CASSYDRRGMTNEKLFF.

This clonotype appeared many times. The chain uses TRBV12-3 or TRBV12-4 and TRBJ2-3, with 9 bases lining up with TRBD2. This CDR3 contains 21 residues. V dropped 4 bases and J dropped 1; count of bases not matched to a gene: 21. The CDR3 DNA reads as TGTGCCAGCAGTTCCAGGTTAGGGCTAGCGGGGTCGTACCGAGGCACAGATACGCAGTATTTT. Residues: CASSSRLGLAGSYRGTDTQYF.

This clonotype was recorded a few times. The chain recombines TRBV2 with TRBJ2-2; 11 bases align to TRBD2. This CDR3 contains 18 residues. Per germline, CDR1 SNHLY and CDR2 FYNNEI. The ends lost 6 bases at V and 4 bases at J; junction bases unmatched: 13. The CDR3 nucleotides read TGTGCCAGCAGGCCCGCTAGCGGGGGGCCACGGGGCACCGGGGAGCTGTTTTTT. Its protein product is CASRPASGGPRGTGELFF.